These 23 T cell receptor beta chains were sequenced from one sample in a study of T cells in Graves' hyperthyroidism and ophthalmopathy. The CDR3 regions of TCR beta were amplified from RNA transcripts. Researchers ran a first-round RT-PCR on the TCR CDR3 using the HTBI primer set. In TCRdb, the multiplex PCR reads were re-called with MiXCR into one record per CDR3 protein. The sample yields some 370,000 distinct CDR3 sequences, 11% to 15% seen once. The sample consisted of blood. The source is a man aged 50 or older with Graves' ophthalmopathy.

The chain joins TRBV7-9 to TRBJ2-2; D unclear. Germline lookup yields CDR1 SEHNR and CDR2 FQNEAQ (reference sequence). The CDR3 totals 16 residues. The V and J ends lost 1 base and 0 bases respectively, with 9 bases between them. CDR3 nucleotide sequence: TGTGCCAGCAGCTTAGTAGATAATCCGAACACCGGGGAGCTGTTTTTT. Its protein is CASSLVDNPNTGELFF.

In its sample, this clonotype was seen a few times. The chain joins TRBV18 to TRBJ1-5, with 7 bases matching TRBD1. CDR1 is KGHSH, CDR2 LQKENI, per germline. The junction had 10 bases not matched to a gene; V was cut back by 2 bases and J by 9 bases. The CDR3 has 15 residues. The CDR3 nucleotides are TGTGCCAGCTCACCAACGTCTACAGCAGGGGGGCCCCAGCATTTT. It codes for CASSPTSTAGGPQHF.

This clonotype has a count of ten or more. The rearrangement uses TRBV7-2 and TRBJ1-2; no firm D call. With 2 bases removed from V and 6 bases from J, the gap between germline ends came to 4 bases. There are 11 residues in the CDR3. CDR1 is SGHTA, CDR2 FQGNSA, per germline. The DNA for the CDR3 is TGTGCCAGCAGCTTATATGATGGCTACACCTTC. Translating gives CASSLYDGYTF.

This clonotype has at least ten counts. The rearrangement links TRBV6-1 to TRBJ2-2, with 7 bases that match TRBD1. The length of the CDR3 is 13 residues. V shed 8 bases and J 5 bases; nucleotides not matched to a gene: 5. CDR1 MNHNS and CDR2 SASEGT come from the germline V gene. CDR3 residues: CASRKGATGELFF. Here the CDR3 DNA reads TGTGCCAGCCGTAAGGGGGCAACCGGGGAGCTGTTTTTT.

This clonotype has a count of ten or more. The V and J genes are TRBV29-1 and TRBJ2-3; the match to TRBD2 covers 12 bases. The CDR3 sequence is 18 residues long. Per the germline V gene, CDR1 is SQVTM and CDR2 is ANQGSEA. The trim removed 3 bases at V and 0 bases at J, leaving 10 bases unmatched. CDR3 region: CSVESSGTSGLSTDTQYF. CDR3 nucleotide sequence: TGCAGCGTTGAGTCGTCGGGGACTAGCGGGCTTAGCACAGATACGCAGTATTTT.

The rearrangement joins TRBV19 to TRBJ1-2; D uncertain. Germline-derived CDR1 and CDR2 are LNHDA and SQIVND (reference sequence). The CDR3 totals 14 residues. Trimming cost V 0 bases and J 8 bases, with 13 bases left between them. CDR3 sequence: CASSIESGNRGYTF. The CDR3 DNA sequence: TGTGCCAGTAGTATAGAGTCCGGAAATCGGGGCTACACCTTC.

This rearrangement joins TRBV4-1 to TRBJ2-4; TRBD2 matches 7 bases. The V segment lost 1 base and the J segment 9 bases; nucleotides outside the gene matches: 6. This CDR3 comprises 14 residues. Germline values: CDR1 MGHRA, CDR2 YSYEKL. CDR3 in amino acids: CASSQGGGIGIQYF. As DNA, the CDR3 is TGCGCCAGCAGCCAAGGGGGAGGGATCGGCATTCAGTACTTC.

The chain links TRBV9 to TRBJ2-5, with TRBD2 matching over 13 bases. Germline loops: CDR1 SGDLS, CDR2 YYNGEE. V dropped 4 bases and J dropped 7; count of bases not matched to a gene: 13. CDR3 length: 17 residues. DNA of the CDR3: TGTGCCAGCAGCCTGGGACTAGCGGGGACCCAGGTTGGGACCCAGTACTTC. Protein: CASSLGLAGTQVGTQYF.

Many counts were recorded for this clonotype. This chain links TRBV20-1 with TRBJ2-7, with 12 nucleotides matching TRBD2. The CDR3 length is 16 residues. Germline lookup yields CDR1 DFQATT and CDR2 SNEGSKA (reference sequence). Unmatched junction bases numbered 7, after V lost 0 bases and J lost 4 bases. The CDR3, as DNA: TGCAGTGCTAGAGATCGGACTAGCGGGATTTATTACGAGCAGTACTTC. It encodes CSARDRTSGIYYEQYF.

This clonotype was detected a few times. This sequence joins TRBV5-6 and TRBJ2-1, with D perhaps matching TRBD1 (10 bases). The CDR3 spans 17 residues. With 3 bases removed from V and 14 bases from J, the gap between germline ends came to 30 bases. The germline V gene encodes CDR1 SGHDT and CDR2 YYEEEE. CDR3 loop: CASSWGGGDRGELKEFF. The CDR3 region has the DNA TGTGCCAGCAGCTGGGGCGGGGGGGACAGGGGTGAGCTTAAGGAGTTCTTC.

This clonotype has ten or more counts. The rearrangement uses TRBV2 and TRBJ2-5; 13 bases align to TRBD2. Per the germline V gene, CDR1 is SNHLY and CDR2 is FYNNEI. Losses at the gene ends were 6 bases for V and 5 bases for J; bases not matched to a gene: 6. CDR3 length equals 15 residues. The CDR3 sequence: CASRGTSGRGETQYF. In DNA form, the CDR3 reads TGTGCCAGCAGAGGAACTAGCGGGAGGGGGGAGACCCAGTACTTC.

There are many counts of this clonotype. This rearrangement joins TRBV10-3 to TRBJ2-7; D may be TRBD1 (6 bases). The V gene lost 0 bases and the J gene lost 5 bases, with 11 bases spanning the gap. The CDR3 length is 14 residues. Germline V gene lookup returns CDR1 ENHRY and CDR2 SYGVKD. CDR3 DNA: TGTGCCATCAGTGAGTCCAGGGACAAGAACGAGCAGTACTTC. It specifies CAISESRDKNEQYF.

CDR3 sequence (DNA): TGTGCCAGCAGCCAAAGAGCGTGGACAGCCGGGGAGCTGTTTTTT. Amino acid sequence: CASSQRAWTAGELFF. The V and J genes are TRBV3-1 and TRBJ2-2; D is possibly TRBD1 (6 bases). V was pared by 2 bases and J by 6 bases, with 13 bases between. There are 15 residues in the CDR3. Per germline, CDR1 LGHDT and CDR2 YNNKEL (reference sequence).

This chain connects TRBV5-6 to TRBJ2-7; possibly TRBD1 for D (6 bases). The V gene's germline CDR1 is SGHDT and CDR2 YYEEEE. The CDR3 is 13 residues long. Between the trimmed V and J ends, which lost 2 bases and 3 bases, there was a span of 9 bases. DNA of the CDR3: TGTGCCAGCAGCTTCACAGGGAACTACGAGCAGTACTTC. It specifies CASSFTGNYEQYF. Filled out from reference TRBV5-6 and TRBJ2-7, the complete variable domain reads DAGVTQSPTHLIKTRGQQVTLRCSPKSGHDTVSWYQQALGQGPQFIFQYYEEEERQRGNFPDRFSGHQFPNYSSELNVNALLLGDSALYLCASSFTGNYEQYFGPGTRLTVT.

The sample holds many counts of this clonotype. The rearrangement uses TRBV5-6 and TRBJ1-5; D is unclear. Germline V gene sequence: CDR1 SGHDT, CDR2 YYEEEE. V was pared by 0 bases and J by 6 bases, with 16 bases between. The CDR3 runs to 16 residues. The CDR3 coding sequence is TGTGCCAGCAGCTTGGGTCCGGACTACACCATTCAGCCCCAGCATTTT. This encodes CASSLGPDYTIQPQHF.

This clonotype was recorded at least ten times. The chain's CDR3 is CASSLSGVPDTQYF. CDR3 coding DNA: TGTGCCAGCAGCTTGTCGGGAGTCCCAGATACGCAGTATTTT. This chain connects TRBV7-9 to TRBJ2-3, with a weak D call TRBD2 (6 bases). Germline V gene lookup returns CDR1 SEHNR and CDR2 FQNEAQ (reference sequence). Trimming pared 3 bases from V and 4 bases from J, leaving 11 bases between. The CDR3 contains 14 residues.

This clonotype was picked up a small number of times. The chain uses TRBV7-9 and TRBJ2-5, with D possibly matching TRBD2 (5 bases). The ends were cut back, 4 bases at V and 11 bases at J, with 17 bases in the middle. Germline CDR1 and CDR2: SEHNR and FQNEAQ (reference sequence). The CDR3 is 13 amino acids. The CDR3 region is CASSSRERVGQYF. In nucleotides, the CDR3 is TGTGCCAGCAGCTCCCGTGAGAGGGTGGGACAGTACTTC.

This rearrangement joins TRBV29-1 to TRBJ1-5; D gene unclear. The length of the CDR3 is 14 residues. Germline CDR1 and CDR2: SQVTM and ANQGSEA. Trimming removed 3 bases from V and 1 base from J, with 10 bases in between. The CDR3 protein is CSVESGASNQPQHF. As DNA, the CDR3 is TGCAGCGTTGAGTCAGGTGCAAGCAATCAGCCCCAGCATTTT.

This clonotype was seen a handful of times. CDR3 DNA: TGTGCCAGCAGCTTGGCCATCTTGCATGCCGGGACCTACGAGCAGTACTTC. Residues: CASSLAILHAGTYEQYF. V and J are TRBV5-5 and TRBJ2-7; D may be TRBD2 (5 bases). The germline V and J ends were trimmed by 0 bases and 2 bases, with 18 bases remaining between them. The CDR3 consists of 17 residues. From germline, CDR1 is SGHKS and CDR2 YYEKEE (reference sequence).

This clonotype was picked up many times. CDR3 in amino acids: CASSPIRETQYF. DNA for the CDR3: TGTGCCAGCAGTCCGATTAGGGAGACCCAGTACTTC. V gene TRBV12-3 or TRBV12-4 combines with J gene TRBJ2-5; no clear D gene. The V end lost 5 bases, the J end lost 5 bases, and 9 bases lay between the germline ends. This CDR3 is built from 12 residues.

This chain links TRBV20-1 with TRBJ2-1; D gene ambiguous. CDR1 DFQATT and CDR2 SNEGSKA come from the germline V gene (reference sequence). The ends were cut back, 5 bases at V and 12 bases at J, with 17 bases in the middle. CDR3 length: 12 amino acids. Here the CDR3 reads CSAQKEKPLQFF. CDR3 DNA: TGCAGTGCTCAAAAGGAGAAACCGTTGCAGTTCTTC.

This clonotype was counted many times. This chain joins TRBV2 and TRBJ2-2, with a tentative D call TRBD2 (5 bases). The V end was cut by 6 bases, the J end by 4 bases, with 6 bases between. Germline V lookup: CDR1 SNHLY, CDR2 FYNNEI. The CDR3 contains 12 residues. In DNA form, the CDR3 reads TGTGCCAGCAGGAGGGTCACCGGGGAGCTGTTTTTT. It encodes CASRRVTGELFF.

Many counts were recorded for this clonotype. This chain joins TRBV28 and TRBJ2-3; TRBD1 aligns across 10 bases. Germline V gene data show CDR1 as MDHEN and CDR2 as SYDVKM. V shed 6 bases, J shed 5 bases, and the junction held 8 bases outside the gene matches. The CDR3 totals 15 residues. The CDR3 is CASSRDRGFGDTQYF. CDR3 nucleotide sequence: TGTGCCAGCAGCCGGGACAGGGGATTTGGAGATACGCAGTATTTT.